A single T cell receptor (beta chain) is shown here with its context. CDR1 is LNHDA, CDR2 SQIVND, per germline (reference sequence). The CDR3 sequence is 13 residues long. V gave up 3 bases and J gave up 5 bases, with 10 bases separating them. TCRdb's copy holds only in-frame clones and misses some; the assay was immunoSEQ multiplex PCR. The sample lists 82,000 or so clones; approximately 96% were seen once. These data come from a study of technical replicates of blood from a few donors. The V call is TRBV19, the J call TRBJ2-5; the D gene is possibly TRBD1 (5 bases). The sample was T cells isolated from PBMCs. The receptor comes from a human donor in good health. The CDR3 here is CASSIQGLETQYF. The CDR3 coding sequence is TGTGCCAGTAGTATTCAGGGTTTGGAGACCCAGTACTTC.